The 30 T cell receptor beta chains below come from one sample, sequenced in a study of T cells after yellow fever vaccination. TCRdb processed the 5' RACE reads anew with MiXCR; each CDR3 protein has one entry. The table lists some 300,000 distinct CDR3 sequences, approximately 8% of them singletons, with 15% to 20% in the top ten. This specimen was PBMCs, taken about 49 days after the first yellow fever vaccination. The source of these receptors is a man aged 18 to 29 who received the YFV17D yellow fever vaccine.

This clonotype has just a few counts. The J gene is TRBJ1-5, the V gene TRBV7-8, with TRBD1 identical over 9 bases. After removal of 8 bases from V and 2 bases from J, the junction contained 7 bases not matched to a gene. The germline V gene encodes CDR1 SGHVS and CDR2 FQNEAQ. This CDR3 has 15 residues. The CDR3 loop is CASQTGGMGNQPQHF. Written as DNA, the CDR3 is TGTGCCAGCCAGACAGGGGGGATGGGCAATCAGCCCCAGCATTTT.

This chain joins TRBV11-2 and TRBJ1-6, with a possible D match to TRBD1 (5 bases). Trimming took 5 bases from V and 9 from J, leaving 17 bases between them. CDR1 SGHAT and CDR2 FQNNGV come from the germline V gene. The CDR3 is made up of 15 amino acids. CDR3 protein: CASSLQVGRSSPLHF. In DNA form, the CDR3 reads TGTGCCAGCAGCCTCCAGGTGGGACGGAGTTCACCCCTCCACTTT.

This clonotype was seen more than once but under ten times. V gene TRBV27 combines with J gene TRBJ2-7, with 9 bases that match TRBD1. Trimming took 7 bases from V and 5 from J; bases not matched to a gene: 9. CDR3 length equals 14 residues. Looked up from germline, CDR1 is MNHEY and CDR2 is SMNVEV (reference sequence). The CDR3 bases are TGTGCCAGCACGACAGGGGGGGCCGTCCACGAGCAGTACTTC. Protein: CASTTGGAVHEQYF.

The V gene is TRBV5-1, the J gene TRBJ2-3; possibly TRBD2 for D (5 bases). The CDR3 contains 14 residues. Trimming removed 4 bases from V and 6 bases from J, with 15 bases in between. Germline lookup yields CDR1 SGHRS and CDR2 YFSETQ. In DNA form, the CDR3 reads TGCGCCAGCAGCACCGGGTCTGGAGGTGATACGCAGTATTTT. Protein sequence: CASSTGSGGDTQYF.

The chain uses TRBV27 and TRBJ2-7; 9 nucleotides align to TRBD1. The germline CDR1 and CDR2 sequences are MNHEY and SMNVEV (reference sequence). The CDR3 runs to 14 residues. With 5 bases clipped from V and 1 base from J, the junction kept 3 bases outside the gene matches. The CDR3 nucleotides are TGTGCCAGCAGTGTACAGGGGGCTTCCTACGAGCAGTACTTC. Translated: CASSVQGASYEQYF.

The chain has TRBV6-5 and TRBJ1-2; 8 bases fit TRBD1. The J segment lost 5 bases and the V segment lost 4 bases, leaving 9 bases of the junction unmatched. In germline, CDR1 is MNHEY, CDR2 SVGAGI. The CDR3 length is 15 residues. Here the CDR3 DNA reads TGTGCCAGCAGTTCCCCTGACAGGGGAAAGTATGGCTACACCTTC. Translation: CASSSPDRGKYGYTF.

This clonotype was seen a handful of times. CDR3 loop: CASSPAQGEETQYF. The CDR3, as DNA: TGTGCCAGCAGCCCCGCACAGGGGGAAGAGACCCAGTACTTC. The chain carries TRBV12-3 or TRBV12-4 and TRBJ2-5; 8 nucleotides agree with TRBD1. V was pared by 6 bases and J by 3 bases, with 6 bases of the junction left unmatched. This CDR3 is built from 14 residues.

This clonotype was counted between two and nine times. V and J are TRBV29-1 and TRBJ2-3, with D possibly being TRBD2 (7 bases). From germline, CDR1 is SQVTM and CDR2 ANQGSEA. This CDR3 contains 15 residues. Trimming pared 3 bases from V and 2 bases from J, leaving 15 bases between. CDR3 loop: CSVEGGRGVTDTQYF. The CDR3 DNA reads TGCAGCGTTGAGGGGGGGCGAGGGGTCACAGATACGCAGTATTTT.

This clonotype was counted only a few times. The rearrangement joins TRBV5-4 to TRBJ2-1; no firm D call. The CDR3 totals 14 residues. CDR1 and CDR2 (germline): SGHNT, YYREEE (reference sequence). The V end was cut by 0 bases, the J end by 9 bases, with 13 bases between. In DNA form, the CDR3 reads TGTGCCAGCAGCTTGGCGAGCCAGGCAGGTGAGCAGTTCTTC. Its translation is CASSLASQAGEQFF.

In this sample, this clonotype turned up a few times. The chain uses TRBV30 and TRBJ1-5; D remains unclear. The CDR3 totals 13 residues. V was shortened by 0 bases and J by 4 bases, with 7 bases between the two germline ends. The germline gives CDR1 GTSNPN, CDR2 SVGIG (reference sequence). CDR3 sequence reads: CAWSVRWNQPQHF. The DNA for the CDR3 is TGTGCCTGGAGTGTACGATGGAATCAGCCCCAGCATTTT.

In its sample, this clonotype was seen a few times. This chain connects TRBV29-1 to TRBJ1-2, with a possible D match to TRBD1 (6 bases). The CDR3 has 13 residues. CDR1 and CDR2 (germline): SQVTM, ANQGSEA. V shed 1 base and J shed 3 bases, with 9 bases lying between them. Written as DNA, the CDR3 is TGCAGCGTTGAAGTACAGGGTGACTATGGCTACACCTTC. Protein product: CSVEVQGDYGYTF.

In this sample, this clonotype turned up a few times. The chain has TRBV12-3 or TRBV12-4 and TRBJ2-2; no definite D call. Trimming removed 3 bases at V and 5 bases at J, with 10 bases between. The CDR3 spans 14 residues. CDR3 loop: CASSFRALTGELFF. CDR3 DNA sequence: TGTGCCAGCAGTTTTAGGGCTTTAACCGGGGAGCTGTTTTTT.

This clonotype appeared many times. This chain uses TRBV12-3 or TRBV12-4 with TRBJ2-7; the match to TRBD1 covers 9 bases. This CDR3 is 16 amino acids long. With 6 bases clipped from V and 5 bases from J, the junction kept 14 bases outside the gene matches. Written as DNA, the CDR3 is TGTGCCAGCAGCCATACAGGGGGCTTAAGATTACACGAGCAGTACTTC. Protein product: CASSHTGGLRLHEQYF.

With regard to this clonotype: The junction departs from germline at one end; a sequencing error may be responsible. The V gene is TRBV20-1, the J gene TRBJ1-5, with 7 bases matching TRBD1. The CDR3 loop spans 14 amino acids. Germline-derived CDR1 and CDR2 are DFQATT and SNEGSKA (reference sequence). The DNA of the CDR3 is TGCTGTGCTAGCCGCACGACAGGGAGTGGGCCCCAGCATTTT. Its translation is CCASRTTGSGPQHF.

This clonotype was found a few times. In DNA, the CDR3 is TGTGCCAGCAGTTTAAGGCTAGCGGGGGACGTTATCGGGACCCAGTACTTC. As protein: CASSLRLAGDVIGTQYF. V and J are TRBV12-3 or TRBV12-4 and TRBJ2-5; 10 nucleotides align to TRBD2. This CDR3 contains 17 residues. The V and J ends lost 2 bases and 7 bases, in that order; junction bases with no gene match: 13.

This clonotype was seen a handful of times. The V call is TRBV5-1, the J call TRBJ1-1; 9 bases align to TRBD1. V was clipped by 2 bases and J by 7 bases; unmatched bases: 3. Germline CDR1 reads SGHRS; CDR2 reads YFSETQ. The CDR3 has 13 residues. The CDR3 DNA is TGCGCCAGCAGCTTACAGGGGGCGGTTGAAGCTTTCTTT. It codes for CASSLQGAVEAFF.

The chain combines TRBV7-2 with TRBJ2-3, with D perhaps matching TRBD1 (6 bases). Germline CDR1 reads SGHTA; CDR2 reads FQGNSA. The V end was cut by 5 bases, the J end by 6 bases, with 15 bases between. CDR3 size: 14 residues. The DNA of the CDR3 is TGTGCCAGCAGCCCCCAGGGGATTACGGATACGCAGTATTTT. This codes for CASSPQGITDTQYF.

This clonotype came up a few times. This chain links TRBV25-1 with TRBJ2-2; TRBD2 might be the D (5 bases). The CDR3 is made up of 13 amino acids. Trimming cost V 6 bases and J 7 bases, with 12 bases left between them. Germline-derived CDR1 and CDR2 are MGHDK and SYGVNS. CDR3 loop: CASRTRGNGELFF. As DNA, the CDR3 is TGTGCCAGCAGAACCCGGGGAAACGGGGAGCTGTTTTTT.

The table lists this clonotype with a few counts. DNA of the CDR3: TGTGCCAGTAGGCGGGACAGACTCGCCTCTGAAGCTTTCTTT. This translates into CASRRDRLASEAFF. This chain connects TRBV19 to TRBJ1-1; TRBD1 aligns across 7 bases. Germline V gene sequence: CDR1 LNHDA, CDR2 SQIVND (reference sequence). Unmatched junction bases numbered 10, after V lost 6 bases and J lost 6 bases. The CDR3 is 14 amino acids.

This clonotype was observed a handful of times. The chain links TRBV7-2 to TRBJ2-3; TRBD2 agrees at 8 bases. There are 15 residues in the CDR3. Germline CDR1 is SGHTA and CDR2 is FQGNSA. V was pared by 0 bases and J by 5 bases, with 4 bases of the junction left unmatched. The CDR3 loop reads CASSLAGGDLDTQYF. CDR3 in DNA: TGTGCCAGCAGCTTAGCCGGGGGGGACCTAGATACGCAGTATTTT.

This chain joins TRBV5-1 and TRBJ1-1, with unresolved D. The germline CDR1 and CDR2 sequences are SGHRS and YFSETQ. Trimming stripped 2 bases from V and 1 base from J, with 12 bases between. The CDR3 totals 15 residues. The CDR3 sequence: CASSLSFGENTEAFF. Here the CDR3 DNA reads TGCGCCAGCAGCTTATCGTTCGGGGAGAACACTGAAGCTTTCTTT.

The rearrangement links TRBV25-1 to TRBJ1-3, with D maybe TRBD1 (5 bases). This CDR3 spans 14 amino acids. Germline CDR1 and CDR2: MGHDK and SYGVNS. V dropped 5 bases and J dropped 0 bases, with 8 bases sitting between them. CDR3 in amino acids: CASSLTDSGNTIYF. The CDR3 nucleotides read TGTGCCAGCAGTTTGACAGACTCTGGAAACACCATATATTTT.

This clonotype was recorded a few times. CDR3 sequence (DNA): TGCAGTGCGTGGGACAGACTCACCGGGGAGCTGTTTTTT. Protein sequence: CSAWDRLTGELFF. This chain joins TRBV20-1 and TRBJ2-2, with 7 positions matching TRBD1. The CDR3 totals 13 residues. Trimming cost V 6 bases and J 4 bases; bases outside gene matches: 5. Per the germline V gene, CDR1 is DFQATT and CDR2 is SNEGSKA (reference sequence).

By proportion, this clonotype is medium-sized (0.01 to 0.1%). The chain uses TRBV7-2 and TRBJ2-7; 7 nucleotides align to TRBD1. The CDR3 sequence is 14 residues long. From germline, CDR1 is SGHTA and CDR2 FQGNSA. Losses at the gene ends were 4 bases for V and 3 bases for J; bases not matched to a gene: 6. CDR3 sequence (DNA): TGTGCCAGCAGCTCCGGGACAGATTACTACGAGCAGTACTTC. Amino acid sequence: CASSSGTDYYEQYF. Filled out from reference TRBV7-2 and TRBJ2-7, the complete variable domain reads GAGVSQSPSNKVTEKGKDVELRCDPISGHTALYWYRQSLGQGLEFLIYFQGNSAPDKSGLPSDRFSAERTGGSVSTLTIQRTQQEDSAVYLCASSSGTDYYEQYFGPGTRLTVT.

V gene TRBV20-1 combines with J gene TRBJ2-1, with TRBD1 matching over 7 bases. The length of the CDR3 is 12 residues. The V gene end was trimmed by 0 bases and the J gene end by 7 bases; junction bases not matched to a gene: 0. The germline CDR1 and CDR2 sequences are DFQATT and SNEGSKA (reference sequence). The CDR3 region has the DNA TGCAGTGCTAGAGAGGACAGGAATGAGCAGTTCTTC. It codes for CSAREDRNEQFF.

This clonotype was detected ten times or more. V gene TRBV15 combines with J gene TRBJ2-7; possibly TRBD2 for D (6 bases). CDR1 LNHNV and CDR2 YYDKDF come from the germline V gene (reference sequence). This CDR3 is 13 amino acids long. V lost 5 bases and J lost 4, with 12 bases in between. This CDR3 is CATSGGVGYEQYV. In DNA, the CDR3 is TGTGCCACCAGCGGAGGGGTGGGTTACGAGCAGTACGTC.

This chain uses TRBV5-1 with TRBJ1-2; the match to TRBD1 covers 8 bases. V lost 7 bases and J lost 3; bases outside the gene matches: 11. CDR3 length: 15 amino acids. CDR1 SGHRS and CDR2 YFSETQ come from the germline V gene. This chain's CDR3 is CASSFSGGYDYGYTF. The CDR3 nucleotides are TGCGCCAGCTCGTTTTCAGGGGGCTATGACTATGGCTACACCTTC.

The V and J genes are TRBV2 and TRBJ2-7; no reliable D call. Trimming shortened V by 7 bases and J by 2 bases, and 9 bases separated the two germline ends. The CDR3 spans 12 residues. Germline assignment: CDR1 SNHLY and CDR2 FYNNEI. The CDR3 nucleotides read TGTGCCAGCACGCGGAGCCCCTACGAGCAGTACGTC. It translates to CASTRSPYEQYV.

This clonotype was observed a handful of times. The V gene is TRBV7-9, the J gene TRBJ1-2; D is undetermined. V was shortened by 3 bases and J by 6 bases, with 8 bases between the two germline ends. CDR3 length: 12 amino acids. CDR1 SEHNR and CDR2 FQNEAQ come from the germline V gene (reference sequence). CDR3 nucleotide sequence: TGTGCCAGCAGCTTGTCCAACGATGGCTACACCTTC. Amino acids: CASSLSNDGYTF.

V and J are TRBV27 and TRBJ1-6; D gene unclear. Germline V gives CDR1 MNHEY, CDR2 SMNVEV (reference sequence). Trimming took off 7 bases at V and 0 bases at J, with 13 bases between the two ends. This CDR3 comprises 16 residues. CDR3 sequence: CASMREAGSYNSPLHF. DNA of the CDR3: TGTGCCAGCATGAGGGAGGCGGGCTCCTATAATTCACCCCTCCACTTT.